This TCR beta chain was sequenced during a study of blood T cell repertoires in COVID-19. Study-level information: In each case, the material was cDNA or gDNA derived from T cells, B-cell-depleted T cells, or PBMCs.

The length of the CDR3 is 13 residues. V trimming: 7 bases; J trimming: 8 bases; junction bases outside the gene matches: 9. Method: immunoSEQ multiplex PCR; TCRdb's copy keeps in-frame clones and lacks some. The sample carries about 160,000 clones, 90% recorded once. This TCR came from a man between 60 and 75 years old with active or convalescent COVID-19. The chain combines TRBV12-3 or TRBV12-4 with TRBJ1-2; TRBD1 aligns across 8 bases. The sample comprised peripheral blood. CDR3 region: CASTQDRGGGYTF. The CDR3 bases are TGTGCCAGCACCCAAGACAGGGGCGGGGGCTACACCTTC.